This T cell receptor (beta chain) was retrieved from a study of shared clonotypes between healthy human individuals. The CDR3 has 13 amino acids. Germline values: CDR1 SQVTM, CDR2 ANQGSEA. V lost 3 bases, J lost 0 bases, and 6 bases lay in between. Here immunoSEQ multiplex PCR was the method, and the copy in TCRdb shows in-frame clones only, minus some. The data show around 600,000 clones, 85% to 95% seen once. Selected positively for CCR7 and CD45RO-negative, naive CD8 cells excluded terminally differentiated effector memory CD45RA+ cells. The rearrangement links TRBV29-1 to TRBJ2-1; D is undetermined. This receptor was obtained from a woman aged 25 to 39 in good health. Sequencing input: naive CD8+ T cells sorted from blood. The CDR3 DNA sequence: TGCAGCGTTGACAGGCTCTCCTACAATGAGCAGTTCTTC. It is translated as CSVDRLSYNEQFF.